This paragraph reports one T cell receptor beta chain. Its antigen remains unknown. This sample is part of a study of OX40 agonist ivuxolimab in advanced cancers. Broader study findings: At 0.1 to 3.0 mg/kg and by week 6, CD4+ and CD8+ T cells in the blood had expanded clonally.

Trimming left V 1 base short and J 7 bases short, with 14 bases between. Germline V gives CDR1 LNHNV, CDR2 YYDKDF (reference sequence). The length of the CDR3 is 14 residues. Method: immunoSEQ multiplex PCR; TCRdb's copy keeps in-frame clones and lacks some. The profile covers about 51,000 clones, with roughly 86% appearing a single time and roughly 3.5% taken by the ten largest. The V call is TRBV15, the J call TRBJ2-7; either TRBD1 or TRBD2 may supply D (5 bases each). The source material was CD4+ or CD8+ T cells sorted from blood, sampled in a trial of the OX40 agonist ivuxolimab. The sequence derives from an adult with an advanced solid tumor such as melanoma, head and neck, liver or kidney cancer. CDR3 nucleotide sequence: TGTGCCACCAGCAGAGCTGGGACCCAGGGTGAGCAGTACTTC. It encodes CATSRAGTQGEQYF.